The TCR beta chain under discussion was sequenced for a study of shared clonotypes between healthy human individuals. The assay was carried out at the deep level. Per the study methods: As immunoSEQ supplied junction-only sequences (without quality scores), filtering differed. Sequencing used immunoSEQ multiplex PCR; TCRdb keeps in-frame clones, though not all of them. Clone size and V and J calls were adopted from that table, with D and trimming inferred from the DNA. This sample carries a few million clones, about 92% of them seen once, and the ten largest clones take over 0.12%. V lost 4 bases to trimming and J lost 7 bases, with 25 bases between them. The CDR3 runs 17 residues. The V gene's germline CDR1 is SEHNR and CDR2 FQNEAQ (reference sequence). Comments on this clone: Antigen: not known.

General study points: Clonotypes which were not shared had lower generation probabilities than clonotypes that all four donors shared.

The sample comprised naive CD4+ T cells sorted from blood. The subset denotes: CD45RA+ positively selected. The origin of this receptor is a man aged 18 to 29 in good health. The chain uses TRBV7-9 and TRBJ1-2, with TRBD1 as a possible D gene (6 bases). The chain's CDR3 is CASSSPGTTLSLGGYTF. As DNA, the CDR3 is TGTGCCAGCAGCTCCCCCGGGACAACGCTTTCCCTGGGTGGCTACACCTTC. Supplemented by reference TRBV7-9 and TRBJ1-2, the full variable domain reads DTGVSQNPRHKITKRGQNVTFRCDPISEHNRLYWYRQTLGQGPEFLTYFQNEAQLEKSRLLSDRFSAERPKGSFSTLEIQRTEQGDSAMYLCASSSPGTTLSLGGYTFGSGTRLTVV.